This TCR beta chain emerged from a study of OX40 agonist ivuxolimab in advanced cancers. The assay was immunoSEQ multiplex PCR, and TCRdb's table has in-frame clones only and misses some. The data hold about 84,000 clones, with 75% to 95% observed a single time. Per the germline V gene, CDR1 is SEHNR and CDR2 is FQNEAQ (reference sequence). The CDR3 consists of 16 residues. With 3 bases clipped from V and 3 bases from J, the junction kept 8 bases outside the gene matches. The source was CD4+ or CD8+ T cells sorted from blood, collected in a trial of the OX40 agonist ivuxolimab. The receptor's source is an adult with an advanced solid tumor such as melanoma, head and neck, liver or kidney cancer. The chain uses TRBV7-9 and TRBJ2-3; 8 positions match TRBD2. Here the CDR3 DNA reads TGTGCCAGCAGCTTTACCCTACTAGCGGAGACAGATACGCAGTATTTT. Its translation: CASSFTLLAETDTQYF.